This TCR beta chain was captured by sequencing in a study of blood T cell repertoires in COVID-19. Study at large: Italy, Spain and the United States were the sources of the convalescent and acute COVID-19 samples. Nucleic acid was either cDNA or gDNA, and it came from T cells, B-cell-depleted T cells, or PBMCs.

The authors' processing: Estimation of nucleated cell counts was performed using reference gene primer amplification. The table came from immunoSEQ multiplex PCR; TCRdb's copy has only in-frame clones and leaves some out. The V and J calls and the clone size are those of that table, but D and trimming were determined from the DNA. The data show roughly 120,000 clones, with around 87% seen just once and approximately 2.3% held by the top ten. This sequence was found in a woman aged 45 to 65 with acute or convalescent COVID-19. Sequencing was performed on peripheral blood.

CDR3 in amino acids: CASSRDRGSGNTIYF. The CDR3 bases are TGTGCCAGCAGCAGGGACAGGGGCTCTGGAAACACCATATATTTT. The gene calls are TRBV6-5 and TRBJ1-3; 10 bases fit TRBD1. V lost 6 bases, J lost 0 bases, and 2 bases stayed unmatched. Germline V gene data show CDR1 as MNHEY and CDR2 as SVGAGI. The CDR3 extends over 15 amino acids.